One TCR beta chain is described in this entry. Its cognate antigen is unknown. Sequencing used immunoSEQ multiplex PCR; TCRdb keeps in-frame clones, though not all of them. The data contain 110,000 or so clones, about 83% of them seen just once; the ten biggest clones take up under 5%. The donors belonged to the roughly 110-subject validation cohort, separate from the approximately 700-subject first cohort. The data derive from a study of cytomegalovirus exposure and HLA in healthy donors. Overall study results and limits: One later analysis, an examination of the 120 or so validation repertoires, found that first-cohort TCR clusters tended to co-occur in them. Reported results showed that the classifier diagnosed cytomegalovirus status with high specificity and sensitivity. Listed as cytomegalovirus-associated were 150 to 200 TCR beta chains.

The specimen was PBMCs. This sequence was found in a man aged 18 to 29 in good health and CMV-seronegative.

The CDR3 DNA follows: TGTGCCAGCAGCAAATGTCGGCGACTAGCAGGTACGCAGTATTTT. Amino acids: CASSKCRRLAGTQYF. This rearrangement joins TRBV21-1 to TRBJ2-3; the table's D gene call, TRBD2, was not cross checked with the DNA. TRBV21-1 is given as a pseudogene. This CDR3 spans 15 amino acids.